This section outlines one TCR beta chain sequence together with its context. The target of this receptor is not known. Base quality data are lacking; no much larger clone is found one base away. Patients with autoimmune disease history or receiving systemic immunosuppression were excluded from the trial. In every dose cohort, peripheral blood was drawn for TCR sequencing at baseline, cycle 4 day 1, and cycle 7 day 1. Samples were obtained from an open-label, multicenter, first-in-human phase I dose-escalation trial of ivuxolimab. Adults with locally advanced or metastatic head and neck squamous cell, hepatocellular, melanoma or renal cell carcinoma were enrolled in the trial. CD4+ and CD8+ T cells were sorted separately from peripheral blood before TCR sequencing. The sample originates from a study of OX40 agonist ivuxolimab in advanced cancers. Regarding the complete study: The costimulatory receptor OX40 (CD134) was targeted by ivuxolimab, a fully human IgG2 agonistic monoclonal antibody. Intravenous ivuxolimab was administered to patients every 2 weeks at six dose levels: 0.01, 0.1, 0.3, 1.5, 3 and 10 mg/kg. The monotherapy dose-escalation portion (N = 52 patients) of the phase I ivuxolimab trial is reported in the paper. Partial responses were achieved by three dose-escalation patients, of whom one had hepatocellular carcinoma and two had cutaneous melanoma. Of the 50 to 55 patients in dose escalation, about 20 had hepatocellular carcinoma, roughly 15 had melanoma, 9 had renal cell carcinoma and 9 had head and neck cancer. A male proportion of roughly 80% and a mean age of 60 years, ranging from 23 to 79, were recorded for the dose-escalation cohort. Patients were allowed to have had prior anti-PD-1, anti-PD-L1 or anti-CTLA-4 therapy, and approximately 40% of the dose-escalation patients had previously received checkpoint inhibitors. The point of sequencing TCRbeta in the periphery was to test whether ivuxolimab changed TCR sequence diversity and drove clonal T-cell expansion.

Genomic DNA was extracted from sorted cells for sequencing of the TCRbeta CDR3 region. The immunoSEQ Assay was used to sequence the TCRbeta CDR3 regions. What TCRdb holds here is the immuneACCESS table cut down to in-frame rearrangements. Part of the clones is not present; checked against another copy, under half of the missing clones reflect an unresolved V gene, and the others are unexplained. Across this sample there are about 77,000 clones, with 80% to 90% seen only once. The ten largest account for less than 0.85% of the sample. The study at large found these results: At doses from 0.1 to 3.0 mg/kg, clonal expansion was seen in both CD4+ and CD8+ blood T cells between baseline and week 6. On average, CD8+ T cells showed more expanded clones than CD4+ T cells after ivuxolimab. Antigen specificity was not determined for the clonally expanded peripheral T cells. In partial responders in the 0.1-3.0 mg/kg groups, normalized peripheral clonal expansion was found to be among the lowest, especially among CD8+ T cells. Low levels of normalized T-cell clonal expansion were also seen in some patients who did not respond.

The CDR3 starts with the cysteine, ends with the phenylalanine, and has 15 residues. Left in the record is the CDR3 DNA by itself, 45 bases read in frame from the first base. The germline V gene encodes CDR1 MDHEN and CDR2 SYDVKM. Here V drops 4 bases and J drops 4 bases, and the junction holds 6 bases not matched to any gene. This specimen was CD4+ or CD8+ T cells sorted from blood, taken in a trial of the OX40 agonist ivuxolimab. The receptor comes from an adult with an advanced solid tumor such as melanoma, head and neck, liver or kidney cancer. The chain uses TRBV28 and TRBJ1-2, and 10 bases in between align with TRBD1. The nucleotide sequence reads as follows: TGTGCCAGCAGTTCTGGGACAGGGGATTTCTATGGCTACACCTTC. The resulting protein is CASSSGTGDFYGYTF.